The clone carrying this TCR beta chain was detected once. This specimen comes from a study of blood T cell repertoires in COVID-19. Overall study context: Specimens from acute and convalescent COVID-19 originated in the United States, Italy and Spain. From T cells, B-cell-depleted T cells, or PBMCs came the material, which was cDNA or gDNA.

In the authors' workflow: Estimated nucleated cell counts came from reference gene primer amplification. The table came from immunoSEQ multiplex PCR; TCRdb's copy has only in-frame clones and leaves some out. D and trimming were read from the DNA, whereas the V and J calls and clone size are those reported in that table. The sample records 400,000 or so clones, 70% to 90% being singletons. V lost 4 bases, J lost 3 bases, and 15 bases lay in between. CDR1 LNHDA and CDR2 SQIVND come from the germline V gene (reference sequence). The CDR3 covers 16 residues. V gene TRBV19 combines with J gene TRBJ1-4, with D perhaps matching TRBD1 (5 bases). This TCR was recovered from a human donor in a cohort sampled during active COVID-19. The specimen sequenced was peripheral blood. The CDR3 DNA reads as TGTGCCAGTAGTACCGGGACTGCTGTGGCTAATGAAAAACTGTTTTTT. Protein: CASSTGTAVANEKLFF. The whole variable domain, remainder taken from reference TRBV19 and TRBJ1-4, is DGGITQSPKYLFRKEGQNVTLSCEQNLNHDAMYWYRQDPGQGLRLIYYSQIVNDFQKGDIAEGYSVSREKKESFPLTVTSAQKNPTAFYLCASSTGTAVANEKLFFGSGTQLSVL.